This TCR beta chain was retrieved from a study of human T cells and chemical hapten exposure. Study at large: The upper back received 0.01% DPC by patch testing, with results read at 6 days. Overall study findings and caveats: Unchanged with DPC sensitization were TCRs above 1 in 1000 frequency.

Noted time point: patch test 2, 6 weeks after DPC sensitization. Treatment given: therapeutic diphenylcyclopropenone sensitization with weekly scalp DPC. Via MiXCR, TCRdb re-called the RACE reads, giving one row per CDR3 protein. The sample has about 380,000 distinct CDR3 sequences, about 6% seen once. Trimming took 1 base from V and 9 from J; bases not matched to a gene: 17. Germline CDR1 is SGHTA and CDR2 is FQGNSA. CDR3 length: 18 amino acids. This clonotype was seen many times. Its antigen is still unknown. The chain uses TRBV7-2 and TRBJ1-2; TRBD1 aligns across 10 bases. The sequencing here drew on whole blood, taken in connection with sensitization to the hapten diphenylcyclopropenone (DPC). The source is a woman between 18 and 29 years old with alopecia areata. Some clones in this sample may be carry-over from other donors' samples. For the CDR3, the DNA is TGTGCCAGCAGCTTAGAAGGGACAGGGGTCCAACGGGTAACGAGCTACACCTTC. Its protein is CASSLEGTGVQRVTSYTF.